The next 9 T cell receptor beta chains were all read from a single sample in a study of shared clonotypes between healthy human individuals. Terminally differentiated effector memory CD45RA+ cells were left out of the naive CD8 fraction, which was CD45RO-negative and positively selected for CCR7. Sequencing used immunoSEQ multiplex PCR; TCRdb keeps in-frame clones, though not all of them. This sample has hundreds of thousands of clones, with roughly nine tenths found just once. The sample consisted of naive CD8+ T cells sorted from blood. The receptors originated from a man aged 30-40 years in good health.

In regard to this clone: This sample also contains other DNA sequences that code for the same CDR3. CDR3 in amino acids: CASSTVNTEAFF. The CDR3 DNA reads as TGTGCCAGCAGTACAGTGAACACTGAAGCTTTCTTT. This rearrangement joins TRBV27 to TRBJ1-1; the D is unclear. The CDR3 has 12 amino acids. Trimming took off 5 bases at V and 0 bases at J, with 4 bases between the two ends. Germline lookup yields CDR1 MNHEY and CDR2 SMNVEV (reference sequence).

The chain employs TRBV7-8 and TRBJ2-1; 9 bases match TRBD2. J gave up 2 bases and V 3 bases, and 5 bases lay outside the gene matches. CDR3 size: 16 residues. Per the germline V gene, CDR1 is SGHVS and CDR2 is FQNEAQ. The CDR3, as DNA: TGTGCCAGCAGCTTCCCTAGCGGGAAGCCCTACAATGAGCAGTTCTTC. Its translation is CASSFPSGKPYNEQFF.

V is TRBV23-1 and J is TRBJ1-5; D gene ambiguous. TRBV23-1 qualifies as an ORF whose function is uncertain. The CDR3 is 16 residues long. The V end was cut by 6 bases, the J end by 0 bases, with 15 bases between. CDR3 region: CASSPRGSGSNQPQHF. The DNA of the CDR3 is TGCGCCAGCAGCCCTCGGGGTTCAGGTAGCAATCAGCCCCAGCATTTT.

The chain carries TRBV6-1 and TRBJ2-3, with 10 positions matching TRBD2. The V gene end was trimmed by 4 bases and the J gene end by 2 bases; junction bases not matched to a gene: 6. CDR3 length: 16 residues. The V gene's germline CDR1 is MNHNS and CDR2 SASEGT. Written as DNA, the CDR3 is TGTGCCAGCAGTGCCCTAGCGGGAGAGTACACAGATACGCAGTATTTT. Protein: CASSALAGEYTDTQYF.

The chain has TRBV5-1 and TRBJ1-5, with 9 bases identical to TRBD1. The germline V gene encodes CDR1 SGHRS and CDR2 YFSETQ. This CDR3 is 14 amino acids long. J lost 5 bases, V lost 4 bases, and 4 bases had no gene match. CDR3: CASSPGQGHQPQHF. The CDR3 DNA follows: TGCGCCAGCAGCCCGGGACAGGGACATCAGCCCCAGCATTTT.

V gene TRBV19 combines with J gene TRBJ2-7; the D gene is possibly TRBD1 (8 bases). CDR3 size: 14 residues. Germline loops: CDR1 LNHDA, CDR2 SQIVND (reference sequence). Trimming stripped 5 bases from V and 1 base from J, with 12 bases between. The CDR3 nucleotides are TGTGCCAGTAGTCACAGGGGGGGATCCTACGAGCAGTACTTC. It codes for CASSHRGGSYEQYF.

The gene calls are TRBV6-6 and TRBJ2-1, with 11 positions matching TRBD2. Germline V lookup: CDR1 MNHNY, CDR2 SVGAGI (reference sequence). V gave up 6 bases and J gave up 5 bases; unmatched junction bases: 6. The CDR3 has 15 residues. CDR3 protein: CASRQLAGAHNEQFF. The CDR3 DNA reads as TGTGCCAGCAGACAACTAGCGGGAGCCCACAATGAGCAGTTCTTC.

CDR3 sequence: CASSKTGSYEQYF. Written as DNA, the CDR3 is TGTGCCAGCAGTAAGACAGGTTCCTACGAGCAGTACTTC. This rearrangement joins TRBV6-1 to TRBJ2-7, with D perhaps matching TRBD1 (6 bases). From germline, CDR1 is MNHNS and CDR2 SASEGT. Trimming pared 5 bases from V and 1 base from J, leaving 9 bases between. The CDR3 has 13 amino acids.

This sequence joins TRBV5-1 and TRBJ2-3; a weak D match, TRBD1 (5 bases). V lost 0 bases to trimming and J lost 3 bases, with 14 bases between them. CDR1 is SGHRS and CDR2 is YFSETQ in the germline V gene. The CDR3 loop spans 16 amino acids. CDR3 in DNA: TGCGCCAGCAGCTTGGCGATGGGGCTTTGGACAGATACGCAGTATTTT. Translation: CASSLAMGLWTDTQYF.